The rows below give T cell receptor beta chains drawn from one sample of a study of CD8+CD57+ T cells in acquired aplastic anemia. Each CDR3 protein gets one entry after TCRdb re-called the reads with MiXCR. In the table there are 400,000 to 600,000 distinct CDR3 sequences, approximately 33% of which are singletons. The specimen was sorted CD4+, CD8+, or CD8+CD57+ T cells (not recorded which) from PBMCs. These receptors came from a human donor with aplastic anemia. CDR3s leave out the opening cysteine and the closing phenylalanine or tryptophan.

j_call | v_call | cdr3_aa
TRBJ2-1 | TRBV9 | ASSVEANPYNEQF
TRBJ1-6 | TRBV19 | ASSMFGAVGGSNSPLH
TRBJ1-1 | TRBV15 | ATSRGRGSAF
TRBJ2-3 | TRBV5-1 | ASSQGLVTDTQY
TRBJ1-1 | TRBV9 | ASSVVEGAF
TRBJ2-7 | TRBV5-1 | ASSLLARDLIGEQY
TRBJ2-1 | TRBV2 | ASSREQGSYNEQF
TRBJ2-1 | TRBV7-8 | ASSQDPGGPYNEQF
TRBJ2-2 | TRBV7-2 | ASSLVAGTGELF
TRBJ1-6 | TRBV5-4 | ASSFRQGSNSPLH
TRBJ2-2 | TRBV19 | ASSIDGSAPFTGELF
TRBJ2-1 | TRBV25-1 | ASRSRLANSYNEQF
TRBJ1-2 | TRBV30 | AWSNRWGQGGYT
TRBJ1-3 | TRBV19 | ASTTGLANTIY
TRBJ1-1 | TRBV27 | ASSMGGPYTEAF
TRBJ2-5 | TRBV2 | TIKGVVQETQY
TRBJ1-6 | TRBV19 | ASTRGAGGSTGSSPLH
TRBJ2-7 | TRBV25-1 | ASSAVGTGGYEQY
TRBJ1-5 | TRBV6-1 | ASKAGTGGNQPQH
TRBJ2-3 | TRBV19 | ASSTSGTTDTQY
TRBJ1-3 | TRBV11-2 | ASSLIQALSGNTTY
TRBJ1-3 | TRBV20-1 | SARDLQGASGNTIY
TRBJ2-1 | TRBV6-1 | ASSGDSNNEQF
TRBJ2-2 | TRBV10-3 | AISIPGGPQNTGELF
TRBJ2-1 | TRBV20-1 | SAARPLGYNEQF
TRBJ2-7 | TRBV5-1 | ASSLVGLSEQY
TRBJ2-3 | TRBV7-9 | ASSFEGVGDTRY
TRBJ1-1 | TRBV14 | ASSPVGRYEAF
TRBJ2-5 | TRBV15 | ATSRDRGGQETQY
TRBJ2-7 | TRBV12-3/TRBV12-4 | ASRLAGEYEQY
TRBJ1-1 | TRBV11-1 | ASSRTGVNTEAF
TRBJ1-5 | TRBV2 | ASSPQHQPQH
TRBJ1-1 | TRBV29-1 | SVYGTKPITEAF
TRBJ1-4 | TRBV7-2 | ASSLALTGGGKLF
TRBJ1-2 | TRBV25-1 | ASVEPGDGGYT
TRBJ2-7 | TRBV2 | ASLPGLQYEQY
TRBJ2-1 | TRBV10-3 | AISESDRLSDSNQQF
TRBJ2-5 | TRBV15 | ATSRETGGQETQY
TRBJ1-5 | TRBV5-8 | ASSSPRLGGPGQPQH
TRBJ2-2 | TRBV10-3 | AISEYGTEGRNTGELF
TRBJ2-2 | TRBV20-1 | SAPRSGPNAGELF
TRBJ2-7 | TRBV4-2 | ASSQESGGRVLVTAYEQY
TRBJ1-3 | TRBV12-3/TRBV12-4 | ASILGPGNTIH
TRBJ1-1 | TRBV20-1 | SARENTEAF
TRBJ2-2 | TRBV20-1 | SASSLWPYTGELF
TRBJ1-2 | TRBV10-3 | AISDTYGYT
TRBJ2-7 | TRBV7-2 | ASSLVGGGAYEQY
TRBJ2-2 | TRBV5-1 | ATGAVAAGGELF
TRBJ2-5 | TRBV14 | ASRPGQGGLETQY
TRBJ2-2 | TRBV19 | ASSIFGTSVTGELF
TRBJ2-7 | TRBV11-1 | ASSSLTGGRPYEQY
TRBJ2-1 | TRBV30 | AWSVWLNEQF
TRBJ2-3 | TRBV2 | ASTPSVSADTQY
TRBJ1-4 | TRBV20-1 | SASTGGREKLF
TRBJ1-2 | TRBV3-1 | ASSLGTGSSGPYGYT
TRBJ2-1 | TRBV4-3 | ASSQDRFYNEQF
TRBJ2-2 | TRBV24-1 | ATSRGYTGELF
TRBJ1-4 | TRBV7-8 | ASSPGRFREKLF
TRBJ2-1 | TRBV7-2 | ASSYKRDISYNEQF